The rows below give T cell receptor beta chains drawn from one sample of a study of breast tumors, draining lymph nodes, adjacent tissues. Each CDR3 protein gets one entry after TCRdb re-called the multiplex PCR reads with MiXCR. The repertoire holds fewer than 15,000 distinct CDR3 sequences, about three fifths seen once, with under 55% in the top ten. What was sequenced was tumor-adjacent breast tissue. The receptors were gathered from a female donor with breast cancer. Some clones in this sample may be carry-over from other donors' samples. CDR3s include the opening cysteine and the closing phenylalanine or tryptophan. The D gene is left open where the match is weak. Clone size, where shown, is once, few, many, or a class for clones that have expanded.

j_call clone_size d_call v_call cdr3_aa cdr3_nt
TRBJ2-7 NA NA TRBV4-1 CASSRASEQYF TGCGCCAGCAGCCGGGCCTCCGAGCAGTACTTC
TRBJ2-3 NA NA TRBV24-1 CATSDRTEHTDTQYF TGTGCCACCAGTGATAGGACGGAGCACACAGATACGCAGTATTTT
TRBJ2-7 NA NA TRBV7-9 CASSSAGARYEQYF TGTGCCAGCAGCTCGGCAGGGGCGAGGTACGAGCAGTACTTC
TRBJ2-1 NA NA TRBV20-1 CSANEVGAYNEQFF TGCAGTGCCAACGAGGTGGGGGCCTACAATGAGCAGTTCTTC
TRBJ2-7 NA NA TRBV9 CASSLLQDEQYF TGTGCCAGCAGCTTACTACAAGACGAGCAGTACTTC
TRBJ2-7 few NA TRBV7-2 CASSLGGSLAHEQYF TGTGCCAGCAGCCTAGGGGGGAGCTTGGCCCACGAGCAGTACTTC
TRBJ2-1 NA NA TRBV11-1 CASSLVPGVLYNEQFF TGTGCCAGCAGCTTAGTTCCAGGGGTTCTCTACAATGAGCAGTTCTTC
TRBJ1-2 medium-sized TRBD1 TRBV27 CASSLSEGTESYGYTF TGTGCCAGCAGTTTATCAGAGGGGACAGAGAGCTATGGCTACACCTTC
TRBJ2-7 NA NA TRBV7-2 CASSLAGTESSYEQYF TGTGCCAGCAGCTTAGCCGGGACGGAAAGCTCCTACGAGCAGTACTTC
TRBJ2-3 NA TRBD1 TRBV20-1 CSAPRTGQRADTQYF TGCAGTGCTCCTAGGACAGGGCAGAGGGCAGATACGCAGTATTTT
TRBJ1-2 many NA TRBV6-1 CASSDRLFYGYTF TGTGCCAGCAGTGATAGGCTTTTCTATGGCTACACCTTC
TRBJ2-1 NA NA TRBV12-3/TRBV12-4 CASSLMAGRSNEQFF TGTGCCAGCAGTTTAATGGCAGGTAGATCTAATGAGCAGTTCTTC
TRBJ2-2 NA NA TRBV4-3 CASSQAGELFF TGCGCCAGCAGCCAAGCCGGGGAGCTGTTTTTT
TRBJ1-4 many NA TRBV7-8 CASTLNQFATNEKLFF TGTGCCAGCACCTTGAACCAGTTTGCAACTAATGAAAAACTGTTTTTT
TRBJ1-6 many NA TRBV28 CASTSGAGVSPLHF TGTGCCAGCACCTCAGGGGCTGGGGTATCACCCCTCCACTTT
TRBJ2-2 NA TRBD2 TRBV2 CASLALLAAGELFF TGTGCCAGTCTTGCCCTACTAGCGGCCGGGGAGCTGTTTTTT
TRBJ1-2 NA NA TRBV10-1 CASSESGITYGYTF TGCGCCAGCAGTGAGTCGGGAATTACCTATGGCTACACCTTC
TRBJ2-5 NA TRBD1 TRBV2 CASTRTGGSNQPQYF TGTGCCAGCACTAGGACAGGGGGGAGCAATCAGCCCCAGTACTTC
TRBJ2-7 NA NA TRBV30 CAWTMEDFPTYEQYF TGTGCCTGGACAATGGAGGACTTCCCCACCTACGAGCAGTACTTC
TRBJ1-6 NA NA TRBV4-1 CASSYHRDSPLHF TGTGCCAGCAGCTACCACAGGGATTCACCCCTCCACTTT
TRBJ2-5 many NA TRBV12-3/TRBV12-4 CASSLRGSVTKETQYF TGTGCCAGCAGTTTACGGGGTAGCGTAACCAAAGAGACCCAGTACTTC
TRBJ1-6 NA TRBD1 TRBV20-1 CSARDLTRDSRNSPLHF TGCAGTGCTAGAGATCTCACCCGGGACAGTCGCAATTCACCCCTCCACTTT
TRBJ1-2 NA NA TRBV7-8 CASSLGRAGRGYGYTF TGTGCCAGCAGCTTAGGTCGTGCAGGGAGAGGGTATGGCTACACCTTC
TRBJ1-2 NA NA TRBV7-3 CASSLSPAGAYGYPF TGTGCCAGCAGCTTAAGCCCGGCAGGGGCCTATGGCTACCCCTTC
TRBJ1-4 NA NA TRBV13 CASSPGGERSEKLFF TGTGCCAGCAGCCCCGGGGGGGAAAGGTCTGAAAAACTGTTTTTT
TRBJ2-7 NA NA TRBV11-2 CASSLDSGYEQYF TGTGCCAGTAGCTTAGATTCGGGCTACGAGCAGTACTTC
TRBJ1-5 few TRBD1 TRBV12-3/TRBV12-4 CASSTGGYNQPQHF TGTGCCAGCAGTACAGGGGGCTATAATCAGCCCCAGCATTTT
TRBJ1-5 NA TRBD1 TRBV6-1 CASTNNRAGGQPQHF TGTGCCAGCACCAACAACAGGGCAGGGGGTCAGCCCCAGCATTTT
TRBJ1-3 NA TRBD1 TRBV2 CASSRTGSSGNTIYF TGTGCCAGCAGCAGGACAGGGAGCTCTGGAAACACCATATATTTT
TRBJ2-2 NA NA TRBV9 CASSNQESRELFF TGTGCCAGCAGCAATCAGGAATCCCGGGAGCTGTTTTTT
TRBJ1-4 NA NA TRBV10-3 CAISEGRDNEKLFF TGTGCCATCAGTGAGGGACGAGATAATGAAAAACTGTTTTTT
TRBJ2-3 NA NA TRBV5-6 CASSNPGPGTDTQYF TGTGCCAGCAGCAACCCCGGTCCCGGGACGGATACGCAGTATTTT
TRBJ1-6 NA NA TRBV4-3 CASSQGFNSPLHF TGCGCCAGCAGCCAAGGGTTTAATTCACCCCTCCACTTT
TRBJ2-6 NA NA TRBV25-1 CASSESSGANVLTF TGTGCCAGCAGCGAGAGCTCTGGGGCCAACGTCCTGACTTTC
TRBJ2-3 many TRBD2 TRBV27 CASTLWGGRFTDTQYF TGTGCCAGCACCTTATGGGGCGGGAGGTTCACAGATACGCAGTATTTT
TRBJ2-1 many TRBD1 TRBV27 CASRGGRQGYNEQFF TGTGCCAGCAGGGGGGGACGACAGGGGTACAATGAGCAGTTCTTC
TRBJ2-3 NA NA TRBV20-1 CSARDVSRYTDTQYF TGCAGTGCTAGAGATGTCAGCAGGTACACAGATACGCAGTATTTT
TRBJ2-5 many NA TRBV11-2 CASSLLTGATEETQYF TGTGCCAGCAGCTTATTGACGGGGGCTACCGAAGAGACCCAGTACTTC
TRBJ1-1 once TRBD1 TRBV5-4 CASSSYLDRGQLNTEAFF TGTGCCAGCAGCTCCTATTTAGACAGGGGGCAACTGAACACTGAAGCTTTCTTT
TRBJ2-1 medium-sized NA TRBV4-3 CASSQGSPGLGNEQFF TGCGCCAGCAGCCAGGGATCCCCGGGCCTTGGGAATGAGCAGTTCTTC
TRBJ1-1 NA NA TRBV10-3 CAISEDTGITEAFF TGTGCCATCAGTGAAGATACAGGGATTACTGAAGCTTTCTTT
TRBJ2-7 NA NA TRBV7-8 CASSGSEGIYEQYF TGTGCCAGCAGCGGATCGGAGGGTATCTACGAGCAGTACTTC
TRBJ2-7 NA NA TRBV11-2 CTSSFQWGALYEQYF TGTACCAGCAGCTTTCAATGGGGGGCGCTTTACGAGCAGTACTTC
TRBJ2-3 NA NA TRBV14 CASSQEGRGYADTQYF TGTGCCAGCAGCCAAGAGGGTAGGGGGTATGCAGATACGCAGTATTTT
TRBJ1-2 once NA TRBV10-3 CAMRNSESYGYTF TGTGCCATGAGGAACAGCGAGAGCTATGGCTACACCTTC
TRBJ2-3 many NA TRBV6-2/TRBV6-3 CASSAGPHTDTQYF TGTGCCAGCAGTGCCGGGCCCCACACAGATACGCAGTATTTT
TRBJ1-2 NA NA TRBV15 CATSRDSRDRYGYTF TGTGCCACCAGCAGAGATAGCAGGGACCGCTATGGCTACACCTTC
TRBJ2-2 NA TRBD2 TRBV19 CASRLASGKRSGELFF TGTGCCAGTAGACTAGCTAGCGGGAAACGATCCGGGGAGCTGTTTTTT
TRBJ1-2 NA NA TRBV2 CASSEAVSCGGYYGYTF TGTGCCAGCAGTGAAGCGGTTTCTTGCGGGGGGTACTATGGCTACACCTTC
TRBJ2-1 once TRBD2 TRBV11-3 CASSLGSPGRANNEQFF TGTGCCAGCAGCTTAGGATCTCCAGGGAGGGCGAACAATGAGCAGTTCTTC
TRBJ1-2 NA NA TRBV19 CASSPRGDGYTF TGTGCCAGTAGTCCCCGCGGGGATGGCTACACCTTC
TRBJ1-2 NA NA TRBV29-1 CSVTNNYGYTF TGCAGCGTGACAAATAACTATGGCTACACCTTC
TRBJ2-1 NA TRBD1 TRBV19 CATSGTGGNEQFF TGTGCCACTTCGGGGACAGGGGGCAATGAGCAGTTCTTC
TRBJ1-2 NA NA TRBV6-5 CASSLGGAGDIDGYTF TGTGCCAGCAGCCTTGGAGGGGCCGGGGACATCGATGGCTACACCTTC
TRBJ1-4 NA NA TRBV2 CASSGRLGEKLFF TGTGCCAGCAGTGGGCGACTCGGGGAAAAACTGTTTTTT